The present TCR beta chain was sequenced within a study of T cells after yellow fever vaccination. Study-level background: In the case of low-cell-number fractions, SMART-Seq v4 Ultra Low Input was used for preparation.

Making TCR cDNA involved 5'RACE template switching, which added UMIs and a universal primer site. TCRdb reprocessed the 5' RACE reads via MiXCR and lists one record per CDR3 protein. This sample has 150,000 to 200,000 distinct CDR3 sequences, with about 6.2% found just once. Overall study results and limits: Just a small share of clonotypes turned up in the CD4 compartment as well as the CD8 compartment. Among primary-vaccination clones, most reappeared after the booster, at around 97% for CD4 and about 90% for CD8.

This CDR3 has 10 amino acids. V shed 8 bases and J shed 4 bases, with 5 bases lying between them. Germline V lookup: CDR1 MNHNS, CDR2 SASEGT. In regard to this clonotype: The antigen remains unidentified.

The V and J genes are TRBV6-1 and TRBJ1-2; unclear D gene. The specimen was CD4+ T cells sorted from PBMCs, collected on the day of the first yellow fever vaccination. This TCR derives from a man aged 18 to 30 who received the YFV17D yellow fever vaccine. This CDR3 is CASGVYGYTF. CDR3 in DNA: TGTGCCAGCGGTGTCTATGGCTACACCTTC.